This record concerns one T cell receptor (beta chain) sequence. Its antigen is not known. The V segment lost 7 bases and the J segment 4 bases; nucleotides outside the gene matches: 15. CDR1 SGHTA and CDR2 FQGNSA come from the germline V gene. The CDR3 runs 16 residues. The data stem from a study of cytomegalovirus exposure and HLA in healthy donors. Study-level findings and limits: The majority of TCR sequences were rare, yet some public TCRs appeared in many donors. The authors judged a highly shared variant cluster likely a sequencing artifact.

It was with 60 Vbeta and 13 Jbeta primers that the PCR ran. Using immunoSEQ multiplex PCR, the repertoire was profiled, and TCRdb retains in-frame clones only, with some absent. This table has over 200,000 clones, about 80% appearing once. This rearrangement joins TRBV7-2 to TRBJ1-2; 7 bases are a match to TRBD1. The source of this sequence is a woman aged 40 to 50 in good health and CMV-seronegative. The specimen sequenced was PBMCs. The CDR3 loop is CASTKRGPTGTYGYTF. In DNA, the CDR3 is TGTGCCAGCACCAAAAGGGGGCCGACAGGTACCTATGGCTACACCTTC.